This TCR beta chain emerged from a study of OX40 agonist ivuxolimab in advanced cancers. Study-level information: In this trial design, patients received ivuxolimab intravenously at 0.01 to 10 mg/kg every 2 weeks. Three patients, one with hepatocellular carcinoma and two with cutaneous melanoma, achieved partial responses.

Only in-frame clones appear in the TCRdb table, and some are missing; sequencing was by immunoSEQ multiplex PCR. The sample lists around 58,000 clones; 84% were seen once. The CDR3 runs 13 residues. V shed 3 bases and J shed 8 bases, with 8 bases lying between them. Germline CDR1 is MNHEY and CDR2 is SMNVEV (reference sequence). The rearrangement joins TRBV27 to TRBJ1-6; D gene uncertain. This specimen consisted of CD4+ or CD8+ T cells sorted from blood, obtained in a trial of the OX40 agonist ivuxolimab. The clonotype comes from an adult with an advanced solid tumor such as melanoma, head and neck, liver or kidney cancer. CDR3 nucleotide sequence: TGTGCCAGCAGTTTTACAGTTCATTCACCCCTCCACTTT. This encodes CASSFTVHSPLHF.